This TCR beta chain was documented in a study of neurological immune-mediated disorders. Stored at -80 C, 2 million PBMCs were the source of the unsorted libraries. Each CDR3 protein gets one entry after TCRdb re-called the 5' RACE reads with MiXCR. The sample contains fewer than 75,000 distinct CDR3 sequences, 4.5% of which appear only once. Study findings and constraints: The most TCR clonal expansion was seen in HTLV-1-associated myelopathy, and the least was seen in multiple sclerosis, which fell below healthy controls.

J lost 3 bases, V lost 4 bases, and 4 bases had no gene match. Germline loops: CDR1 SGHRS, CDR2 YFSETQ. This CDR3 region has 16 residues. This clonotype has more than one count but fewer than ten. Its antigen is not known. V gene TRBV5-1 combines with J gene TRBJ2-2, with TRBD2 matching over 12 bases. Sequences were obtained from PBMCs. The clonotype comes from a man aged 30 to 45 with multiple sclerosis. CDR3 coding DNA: TGCGCCAGCAGCCAGACTAGCGGGGGATACACCGGGGAGCTGTTTTTT. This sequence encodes CASSQTSGGYTGELFF.